These 8 T cell receptor beta chains share one sample of origin, sequenced in a study of blood T cell repertoires in COVID-19. Some clones are missing from TCRdb's copy, which holds only in-frame ones; the method was immunoSEQ multiplex PCR. This table holds 95,000 to 120,000 clones, more than 80% found once. Sequencing was done on a sample of peripheral blood. These TCRs come from a woman in her sixties with COVID-19, enrolled during active disease.

This clone is a singleton in its sample. The V gene is TRBV12-5, the J gene TRBJ1-1; tentative D call: TRBD1 (6 bases). Germline-derived CDR1 and CDR2 are LGHNT and FRNRAP. CDR3 length: 13 residues. Deletions cut 1 base from V and 4 bases from J, with 7 bases between. The CDR3 is CASGLGTVTEAFF. CDR3 coding DNA: TGTGCTAGTGGTTTGGGGACAGTCACTGAAGCTTTCTTT.

The chain has TRBV5-1 and TRBJ1-5, with TRBD1 as a possible D gene (6 bases). The CDR3 runs 14 residues. Germline lookup yields CDR1 SGHRS and CDR2 YFSETQ. V was clipped by 0 bases and J by 4 bases, with 8 bases between them. The CDR3 nucleotides read TGCGCCAGCAGCTTGGGAGGGGGTAATCAGCCCCAGCATTTT. This translates into CASSLGGGNQPQHF.

The chain has TRBV19 and TRBJ2-3; TRBD2 aligns across 12 bases. The CDR3 sequence is 14 residues long. V gave up 6 bases and J gave up 4 bases; unmatched junction bases: 2. Germline V CDR1 and CDR2: LNHDA, SQIVND (reference sequence). CDR3 amino acids: CASRASGGADTQYF. CDR3 sequence (DNA): TGTGCCAGTAGGGCTAGCGGGGGGGCAGATACGCAGTATTTT.

The chain uses TRBV30 and TRBJ1-3; D call uncertain. CDR3 size: 13 residues. Germline V gene lookup returns CDR1 GTSNPN and CDR2 SVGIG (reference sequence). V lost 2 bases, J lost 0 bases, and 5 bases lay in between. CDR3 sequence reads: CAWSISSGNTIYF. The CDR3 DNA reads as TGTGCCTGGAGTATCAGCTCTGGAAACACCATATATTTT. Complete variable domain (other parts from reference TRBV30 and TRBJ1-3): SQTIHQWPATLVQPVGSPLSLECTVEGTSNPNLYWYRQAAGRGLQLLFYSVGIGQISSEVPQNLSASRPQDRQFILSSKKLLLSDSGFYLCAWSISSGNTIYFGEGSWLTVV.

The chain combines TRBV5-1 with TRBJ1-3; tentatively, D is TRBD1 (5 bases). V was cut by 5 bases and J by 0 bases, with 12 bases left in between. The CDR3 is made up of 15 amino acids. Germline loops: CDR1 SGHRS, CDR2 YFSETQ. This CDR3 is CASSLGTISGNTIYF. CDR3 DNA sequence: TGCGCCAGCAGTCTGGGGACTATCTCTGGAAACACCATATATTTT.

This clone has just a few counts. The V and J genes are TRBV7-3 and TRBJ2-1; 11 bases are a match to TRBD2. The CDR3 contains 16 residues. Trimming cost V 5 bases and J 8 bases; bases outside gene matches: 11. Germline V gene lookup returns CDR1 SGHTA and CDR2 FQGTGA. The CDR3 spells CASSAVAGGQSDEQFF. The CDR3 region has the DNA TGTGCCAGCAGCGCGGTAGCGGGGGGGCAGTCGGATGAGCAGTTCTTC.

The chain recombines TRBV5-8 with TRBJ1-1; 7 positions agree with TRBD1. The CDR3 extends over 14 amino acids. Germline loops: CDR1 SGHTS, CDR2 YDEGEE. Trimming took 1 base from V and 4 from J; bases not matched to a gene: 4. CDR3 coding DNA: TGTGCCAGCAGCTTGTTCACAGGGGCCACTGAAGCTTTCTTT. Translation: CASSLFTGATEAFF.

This chain joins TRBV10-1 and TRBJ1-6, with D possibly being TRBD1 (5 bases). V was shortened by 6 bases and J by 1 base, with 31 bases between the two germline ends. The CDR3 has 22 residues. Germline CDR1 reads WNHNN; CDR2 reads SYGVQD (reference sequence). The CDR3 region has the DNA TGCGCCAGCAGGCTACAGGAGTTCATCCCCCCCGGGCTCCTATCCTATAATTCACCCCTCCACTTT. Protein: CASRLQEFIPPGLLSYNSPLHF.